By share, the clone carrying this TCR beta chain counts as medium-sized. Its specificity is not known. This sample stems from a study of metastatic and nonmetastatic thyroid tumors. Study summary: Where malignant and benign thyroid patients were concerned, repertoires were compared across blood and tumor or nodule tissue.

The V end was cut by 8 bases, the J end by 5 bases, with 21 bases between. CDR1 MDHEN and CDR2 SYDVKM come from the germline V gene. The CDR3 has 15 amino acids. Authors' methods: Between-group CDR3 differences, defined by clinicopathological status, yielded a distant-metastasis classifier for papillary thyroid cancer. MiXCR was used by TCRdb to re-call the PCR reads. The V and J calls and clone size are TCRdb's, not the authors'. This repertoire shows approximately 16,000 clones, roughly 13% found once; its top ten account for about 30%. Study findings and constraints: Malignant thyroid tumors reportedly exceeded benign nodules significantly in TCR beta diversity, with the difference appearing in blood and tumor.

Thyroid surgery was performed in patients who had received no treatment beforehand. The receptor was derived from a female donor with papillary thyroid cancer or a benign thyroid nodule (not recorded which). Some clones in this sample may be carry-over from other donors' samples. This chain links TRBV28 with TRBJ1-2; the D gene is possibly TRBD1 (5 bases). The sample taken for sequencing was blood. The CDR3, as DNA: TGTGCCAGCCGCCGCGTGGGACTTGGGGGATATGGCTACACCTTC. This encodes CASRRVGLGGYGYTF.